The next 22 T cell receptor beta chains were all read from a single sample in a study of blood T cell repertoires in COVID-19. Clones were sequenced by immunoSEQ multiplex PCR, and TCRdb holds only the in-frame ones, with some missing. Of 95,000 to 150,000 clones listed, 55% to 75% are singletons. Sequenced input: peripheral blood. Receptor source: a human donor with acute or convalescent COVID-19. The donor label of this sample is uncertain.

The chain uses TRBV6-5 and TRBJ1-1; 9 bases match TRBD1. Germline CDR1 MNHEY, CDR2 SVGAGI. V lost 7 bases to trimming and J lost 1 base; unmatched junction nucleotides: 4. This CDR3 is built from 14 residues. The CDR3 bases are TGTGCCAGCAAAATGACAGGGGGGAACACTGAAGCTTTCTTT. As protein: CASKMTGGNTEAFF.

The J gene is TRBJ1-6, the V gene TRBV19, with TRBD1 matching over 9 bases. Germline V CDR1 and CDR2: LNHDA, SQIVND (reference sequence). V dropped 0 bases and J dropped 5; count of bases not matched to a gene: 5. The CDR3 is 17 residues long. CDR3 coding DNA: TGTGCCAGTAGTATAGACGGCACAGGGGGCCATAATTCACCCCTCCACTTT. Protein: CASSIDGTGGHNSPLHF.

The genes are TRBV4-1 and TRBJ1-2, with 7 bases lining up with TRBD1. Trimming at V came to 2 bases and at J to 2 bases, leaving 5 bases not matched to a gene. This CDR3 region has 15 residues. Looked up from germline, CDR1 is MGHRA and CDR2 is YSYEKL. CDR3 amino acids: CASSQTGTVNYGYTF. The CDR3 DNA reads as TGCGCCAGCAGCCAAACCGGGACAGTGAACTATGGCTACACCTTC.

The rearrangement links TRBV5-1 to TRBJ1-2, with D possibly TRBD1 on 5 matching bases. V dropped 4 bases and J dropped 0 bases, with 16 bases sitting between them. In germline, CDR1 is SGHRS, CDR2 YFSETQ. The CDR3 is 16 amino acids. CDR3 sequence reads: CASSPVSQTANYGYTF. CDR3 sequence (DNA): TGCGCCAGCAGCCCCGTAAGCCAGACAGCTAACTATGGCTACACCTTC.

The CDR3 sequence: CASSFTGTEIRGTQYF. CDR3 sequence (DNA): TGTGCCAGCAGCTTTACCGGGACAGAAATTCGGGGGACCCAGTACTTC. The chain is built from TRBV7-8 and TRBJ2-5, with 7 bases fitting TRBD1. With V trimmed by 3 bases and J by 7 bases, 14 bases remained unmatched. CDR3 length: 16 residues. The germline gives CDR1 SGHVS, CDR2 FQNEAQ. The full variable domain, with the rest looked up from reference TRBV7-8 and TRBJ2-5, is GAGVSQSPRYKVAKRGQDVALRCDPISGHVSLFWYQQALGQGPEFLTYFQNEAQLDKSGLPSDRFFAERPEGSVSTLKIQRTQQEDSAVYLCASSFTGTEIRGTQYFGPGTRLLVL.

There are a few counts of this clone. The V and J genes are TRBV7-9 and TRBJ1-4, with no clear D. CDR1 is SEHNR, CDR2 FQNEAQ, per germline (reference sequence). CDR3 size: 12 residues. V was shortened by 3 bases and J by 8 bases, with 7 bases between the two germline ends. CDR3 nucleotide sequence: TGTGCCAGCAGCTTCTACGAAGAAAAACTGTTTTTT. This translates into CASSFYEEKLFF.

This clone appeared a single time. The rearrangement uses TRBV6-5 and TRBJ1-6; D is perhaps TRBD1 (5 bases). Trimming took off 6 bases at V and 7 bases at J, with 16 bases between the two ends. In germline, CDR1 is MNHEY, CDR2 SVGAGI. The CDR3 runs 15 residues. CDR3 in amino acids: CASRRREGRNSPLHF. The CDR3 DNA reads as TGTGCCAGCAGACGACGAGAGGGGAGGAATTCACCCCTCCACTTT.

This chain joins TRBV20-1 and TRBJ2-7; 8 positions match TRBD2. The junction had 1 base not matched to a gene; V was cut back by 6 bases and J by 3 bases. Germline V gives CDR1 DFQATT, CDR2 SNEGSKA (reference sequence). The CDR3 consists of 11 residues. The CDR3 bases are TGCAGTGCCGGGACTAGCTACGAGCAGTACTTC. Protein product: CSAGTSYEQYF.

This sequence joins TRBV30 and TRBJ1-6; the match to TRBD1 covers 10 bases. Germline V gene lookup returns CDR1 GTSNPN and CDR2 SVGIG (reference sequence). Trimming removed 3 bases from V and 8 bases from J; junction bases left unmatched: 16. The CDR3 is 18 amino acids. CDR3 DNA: TGTGCCTGGAGCCGCCCACTCGGGACAGGGGAGAAGGATTCACCCCTCCACTTT. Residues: CAWSRPLGTGEKDSPLHF. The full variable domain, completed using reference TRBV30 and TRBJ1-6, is SQTIHQWPATLVQPVGSPLSLECTVEGTSNPNLYWYRQAAGRGLQLLFYSVGIGQISSEVPQNLSASRPQDRQFILSSKKLLLSDSGFYLCAWSRPLGTGEKDSPLHFGNGTRLTVT.

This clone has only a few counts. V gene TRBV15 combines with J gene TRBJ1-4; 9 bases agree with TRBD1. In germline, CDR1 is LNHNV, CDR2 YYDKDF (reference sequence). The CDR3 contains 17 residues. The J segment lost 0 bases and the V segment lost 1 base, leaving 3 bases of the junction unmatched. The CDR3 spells CATSRAGTGSTNEKLFF. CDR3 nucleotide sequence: TGTGCCACCAGCAGAGCGGGGACAGGGTCAACTAATGAAAAACTGTTTTTT.

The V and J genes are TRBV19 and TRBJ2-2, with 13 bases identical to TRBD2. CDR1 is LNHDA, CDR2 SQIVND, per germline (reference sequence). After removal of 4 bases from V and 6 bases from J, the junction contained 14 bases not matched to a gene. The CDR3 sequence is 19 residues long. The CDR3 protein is CASSTEGLAGSFYAGELFF. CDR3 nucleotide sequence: TGTGCCAGTAGTACGGAGGGACTAGCGGGGAGTTTTTACGCCGGGGAGCTGTTTTTT.

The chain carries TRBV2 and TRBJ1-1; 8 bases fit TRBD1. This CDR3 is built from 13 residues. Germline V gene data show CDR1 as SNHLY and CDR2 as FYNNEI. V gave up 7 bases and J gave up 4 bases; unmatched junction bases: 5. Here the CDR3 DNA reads TGTGCCAGCATCTTACAGGGGGTCACTGAAGCTTTCTTT. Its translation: CASILQGVTEAFF. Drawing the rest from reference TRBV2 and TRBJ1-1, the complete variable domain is EPEVTQTPSHQVTQMGQEVILRCVPISNHLYFYWYRQILGQKVEFLVSFYNNEISEKSEIFDDQFSVERPDGSNFTLKIRSTKLEDSAMYFCASILQGVTEAFFGQGTRLTVV.

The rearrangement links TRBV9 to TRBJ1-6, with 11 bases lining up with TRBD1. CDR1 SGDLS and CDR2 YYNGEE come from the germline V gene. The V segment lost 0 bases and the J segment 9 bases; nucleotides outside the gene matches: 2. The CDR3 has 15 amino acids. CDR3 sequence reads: CASSVGTGGSSPLHF. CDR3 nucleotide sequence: TGTGCCAGCAGCGTAGGGACAGGGGGCTCTTCACCCCTCCACTTT.

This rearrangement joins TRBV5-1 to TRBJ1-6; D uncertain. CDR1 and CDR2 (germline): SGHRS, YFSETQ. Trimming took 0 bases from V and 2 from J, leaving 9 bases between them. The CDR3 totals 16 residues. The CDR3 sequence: CASSLGGSAYNSPLHF. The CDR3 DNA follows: TGCGCCAGCAGCTTGGGTGGCAGCGCCTATAATTCACCCCTCCACTTT.

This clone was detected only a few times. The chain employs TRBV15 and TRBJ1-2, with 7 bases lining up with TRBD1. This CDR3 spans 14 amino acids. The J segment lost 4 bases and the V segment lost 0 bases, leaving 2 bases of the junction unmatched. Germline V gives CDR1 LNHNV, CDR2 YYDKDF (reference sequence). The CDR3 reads CATSRDWTGYGYTF. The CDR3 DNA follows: TGTGCCACCAGCAGAGATTGGACAGGCTATGGCTACACCTTC.

The CDR3 loop is CAWSTRGAGQPQHF. The CDR3 coding sequence is TGTGCCTGGAGTACCAGGGGCGCCGGTCAGCCCCAGCATTTT. The chain uses TRBV30 and TRBJ1-5; D is perhaps TRBD1 (6 bases). Trimming removed 2 bases at V and 6 bases at J, with 14 bases between. The germline V gene encodes CDR1 GTSNPN and CDR2 SVGIG (reference sequence). The CDR3 has 14 residues.

The CDR3 reads CASRPQGRSGNTIYF. CDR3 coding DNA: TGTGCCAGCAGACCCCAGGGTCGATCTGGAAACACCATATATTTT. The J gene is TRBJ1-3, the V gene TRBV28; D may be TRBD1 (5 bases). Trimming stripped 6 bases from V and 1 base from J, with 13 bases between. CDR3 length: 15 amino acids. Germline CDR1 reads MDHEN; CDR2 reads SYDVKM.

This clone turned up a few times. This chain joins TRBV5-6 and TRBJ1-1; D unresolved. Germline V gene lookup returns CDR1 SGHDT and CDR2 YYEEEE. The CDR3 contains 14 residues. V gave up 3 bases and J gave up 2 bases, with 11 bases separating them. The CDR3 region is CASSWRVSNTEAFF. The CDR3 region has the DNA TGTGCCAGCAGCTGGAGGGTGTCAAACACTGAAGCTTTCTTT.

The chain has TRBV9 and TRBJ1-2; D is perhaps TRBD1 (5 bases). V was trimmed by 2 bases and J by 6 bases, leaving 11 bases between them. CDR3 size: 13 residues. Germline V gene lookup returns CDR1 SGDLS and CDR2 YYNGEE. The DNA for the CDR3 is TGTGCCAGCAGCGTCCTGATAGGGGATGGCTACACCTTC. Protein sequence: CASSVLIGDGYTF.

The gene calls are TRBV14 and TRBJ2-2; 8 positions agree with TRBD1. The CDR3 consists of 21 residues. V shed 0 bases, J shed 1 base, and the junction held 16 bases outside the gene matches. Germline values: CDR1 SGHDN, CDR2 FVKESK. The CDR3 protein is CASSQDGQLPRGRGNTGELFF. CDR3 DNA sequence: TGTGCCAGCAGCCAAGATGGGCAATTACCCAGGGGGCGCGGGAACACCGGGGAGCTGTTTTTT.

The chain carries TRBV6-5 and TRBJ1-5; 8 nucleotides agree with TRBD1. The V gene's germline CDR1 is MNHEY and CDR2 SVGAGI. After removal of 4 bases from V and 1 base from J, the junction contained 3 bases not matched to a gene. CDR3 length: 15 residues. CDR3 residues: CASSLTGDSNQPQHF. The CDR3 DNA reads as TGTGCCAGCAGTTTGACAGGGGACAGCAATCAGCCCCAGCATTTT.

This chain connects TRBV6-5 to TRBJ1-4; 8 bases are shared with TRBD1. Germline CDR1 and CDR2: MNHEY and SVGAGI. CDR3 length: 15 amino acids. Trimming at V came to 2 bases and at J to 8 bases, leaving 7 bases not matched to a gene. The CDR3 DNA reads TGTGCCAGCAGTTACGGCGACAGGGGTAGGGAAAAACTGTTTTTT. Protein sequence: CASSYGDRGREKLFF.